A selection of T cell receptor beta chains follows, all from one sample in a study of T-cell memory formation after mild COVID-19. In TCRdb, the 5' RACE reads were re-called with MiXCR into one record per CDR3 protein. The sample has approximately 300,000 distinct CDR3 sequences, 8% to 9% seen once. The sequencing sample was made of PBMCs or a T cell subset sorted from them (not recorded which). All receptors come from a man aged 18-30 years who had mild COVID-19 (a few samples of this study predate the infection). Cell type and time point are not known. CDR3s include the opening cysteine and the closing phenylalanine or tryptophan. A D gene is named only where the DNA matches it firmly. Clone size is not always given. Where it is, it says once, few, many or a class for expanded clones.

>few|TRBJ1-1|TRBV6-2/TRBV6-3|NA
CASSQLISGTEAFF
TGTGCCAGCAGTCAATTAATATCTGGGACTGAAGCTTTCTTT
>many|TRBJ2-5|TRBV15|NA
CATSRDLVQETQYF
TGTGCCACCAGCAGAGATTTGGTACAAGAGACCCAGTACTTC
>few|TRBJ2-5|TRBV10-3|TRBD2
CAISGGLGWEETQYF
TGTGCCATCAGTGGTGGACTAGGCTGGGAGGAGACCCAGTACTTC
>NA|TRBJ2-6|TRBV28|NA
CASSGPNRSGANVLTF
TGTGCCAGCAGCGGGCCAAATCGCTCTGGGGCCAACGTCCTGACTTTC
>few|TRBJ1-1|TRBV20-1|NA
CSARGPVFGTEAFF
TGCAGTGCTAGAGGGCCGGTGTTTGGCACTGAAGCTTTCTTT
>NA|TRBJ2-1|TRBV9|NA
CASSVSGTHNEQFF
TGTGCCAGCAGCGTCTCAGGGACCCACAATGAGCAGTTCTTC
>many|TRBJ2-1|TRBV7-9|NA
CASSLARALNNEQFF
TGTGCCAGCAGCTTAGCGAGGGCCCTCAACAATGAGCAGTTCTTC
>many|TRBJ2-7|TRBV27|TRBD1
CASSLSSVWTGGGEQYF
TGTGCCAGCAGTTTATCGAGCGTCTGGACAGGGGGCGGGGAGCAGTACTTC
>few|TRBJ2-7|TRBV4-1|NA
CASSQDLARHEQYF
TGCGCCAGCAGCCAAGATCTCGCGAGGCACGAGCAGTACTTC
>few|TRBJ2-2|TRBV7-8|TRBD2
CASSNRLAAGELFF
TGTGCCAGCAGCAACCGACTAGCAGCCGGGGAGCTGTTTTTT
>NA|TRBJ1-1|TRBV6-2/TRBV6-3|TRBD1
CASSYANHRGQTEAFF
TGTGCCAGCAGCTACGCGAATCACAGGGGGCAAACTGAAGCTTTCTTT
>many|TRBJ2-3|TRBV6-5|NA
CASSPTADTQYF
TGTGCCAGCAGTCCTACAGCAGATACGCAGTATTTT
>few|TRBJ2-3|TRBV4-1|TRBD2
CASSQVSGGGDTQYF
TGCGCCAGCAGCCAAGTGAGCGGGGGCGGGGATACGCAGTATTTT
>few|TRBJ1-1|TRBV6-7|NA
CASIPGSPNTEAFF
TGTGCCAGCATTCCCGGGAGTCCGAACACTGAAGCTTTCTTT
>many|TRBJ1-1|TRBV7-2|NA
CASSLIGGDAFF
TGTGCCAGCAGCTTAATCGGGGGCGACGCTTTCTTT
>many|TRBJ1-2|TRBV5-1|NA
CASSLEQGWGYTF
TGCGCCAGCAGCTTGGAGCAGGGCTGGGGCTACACCTTC
>NA|TRBJ1-2|TRBV20-1|NA
CSARDLEGSWSGYTF
TGCAGTGCTAGAGATCTTGAGGGTTCTTGGTCTGGCTACACCTTC
>few|TRBJ1-2|TRBV20-1|NA
CSATDSTNYGYTF
TGCAGTGCTACCGACAGTACTAACTATGGCTACACCTTC
>many|TRBJ1-1|TRBV7-2|NA
CASSFFVWMNTEAFF
TGTGCCAGCAGCTTTTTCGTCTGGATGAACACTGAAGCTTTCTTT
>many|TRBJ2-1|TRBV12-3/TRBV12-4|TRBD2
CASSSRPLAGGPWDNEQFF
TGTGCCAGCAGTTCGCGACCACTAGCGGGGGGGCCATGGGACAATGAGCAGTTCTTC
>many|TRBJ2-7|TRBV7-2|NA
CASSSNRALVGEQYF
TGTGCCAGCAGCTCGAACAGGGCTCTGGTTGGAGAGCAGTACTTC
>few|TRBJ2-5|TRBV4-1|NA
CASSQEGRIQETQYF
TGCGCCAGCAGCCAAGAGGGGCGAATCCAAGAGACCCAGTACTTC
>few|TRBJ2-3|TRBV6-6|NA
CAVTSPFTDTQYF
TGTGCCGTAACTAGCCCTTTCACAGATACGCAGTATTTT
>many|TRBJ1-5|TRBV20-1|NA
CSARDLGAGVKEPQHF
TGCAGTGCTAGAGATTTAGGGGCCGGGGTTAAGGAGCCCCAGCATTTT
>NA|TRBJ1-2|TRBV7-9|NA
CASSFAQANYGYTF
TGTGCCAGCAGCTTTGCACAGGCCAACTATGGCTACACCTTC
>NA|TRBJ2-2|TRBV3-1|TRBD2
CASSQEERGNTGELFF
TGTGCCAGCAGCCAAGAAGAGCGGGGAAACACCGGGGAGCTGTTTTTT
>few|TRBJ1-2|TRBV5-5|NA
CASSLSGEIHIYGYTF
TGTGCCAGCAGCTTATCAGGGGAAATTCATATCTATGGCTACACCTTC
>NA|TRBJ1-2|TRBV4-3|NA
CASSQGTTGNRGYTF
TGCGCCAGCAGCCAAGGAACTACAGGGAACAGGGGCTACACCTTC
>many|TRBJ1-1|TRBV5-1|TRBD1
CASRTGGMSTEAFF
TGCGCCAGCAGAACAGGGGGCATGAGCACTGAAGCTTTCTTT